These 21 T cell receptor beta chains share one sample of origin, sequenced in a study of blood T cell repertoires in COVID-19. Only in-frame clones appear in the TCRdb table, and some are missing; sequencing was by immunoSEQ multiplex PCR. The data contain tens of thousands of clones, approximately 88% of them singletons. Source material: peripheral blood. These receptor sequences come from a woman older than 75 with acute or convalescent COVID-19.

The genes are TRBV6-5 and TRBJ1-1; D call uncertain. The CDR3 sequence is 15 residues long. The germline V gene encodes CDR1 MNHEY and CDR2 SVGAGI. Trimming cost V 6 bases and J 1 base, with 15 bases left between them. The CDR3 loop reads CASSPLVEWNTEAFF. Here the CDR3 DNA reads TGTGCCAGCAGCCCCCTGGTGGAGTGGAACACTGAAGCTTTCTTT.

The chain carries TRBV28 and TRBJ1-6, with D possibly TRBD1 on 6 matching bases. The ends were cut back, 3 bases at V and 2 bases at J, with 8 bases in the middle. Germline CDR1 MDHEN, CDR2 SYDVKM. The CDR3 loop spans 15 amino acids. CDR3 loop: CASSLRQAYNSPLHF. In DNA form, the CDR3 reads TGTGCCAGCAGTTTGAGACAGGCCTATAATTCACCCCTCCACTTT.

The rearrangement uses TRBV7-3 and TRBJ2-1, with 12 bases that match TRBD1. After removal of 6 bases from V and 7 bases from J, the junction contained 7 bases not matched to a gene. The CDR3 sequence is 15 residues long. Germline V CDR1 and CDR2: SGHTA, FQGTGA. The CDR3, as DNA: TGTGCCAGCAGGGCTCCGGGACAGGGGGCGAATGAGCAGTTCTTC. Translating gives CASRAPGQGANEQFF.

V is TRBV29-1 and J is TRBJ2-5, with D unresolved. The CDR3 runs 15 residues. Germline V gene data show CDR1 as SQVTM and CDR2 as ANQGSEA. V lost 8 bases, J lost 5 bases, and 24 bases lay in between. The CDR3 DNA reads TGCAGCTTCTTACCGGTCCGCTGGAGCCCGGAGACCCAGTACTTC. Its translation is CSFLPVRWSPETQYF.

DNA of the CDR3: TGCGCCAGCAGTCTGCTAGCGCGGGGGGAAGAGACCCAGTACTTC. Translating gives CASSLLARGEETQYF. The genes are TRBV23-1 and TRBJ2-5, with 8 bases identical to TRBD2. TRBV23-1 qualifies as an ORF whose function is uncertain. Trimming took 4 bases from V and 3 from J; bases not matched to a gene: 7. The CDR3 spans 15 residues.

The chain links TRBV4-2 to TRBJ2-1; 10 nucleotides line up with TRBD2. V lost 1 base and J lost 4; bases outside the gene matches: 4. The CDR3 extends over 16 amino acids. CDR1 and CDR2 from the germline V gene are LGHNA and YNFKEQ. The CDR3 spells CASSQVPSGGYNEQFF. The CDR3 bases are TGTGCCAGCAGCCAAGTGCCTAGCGGGGGTTACAATGAGCAGTTCTTC.

In its sample, this clone was seen once. The chain couples TRBV10-3 to TRBJ2-1; 9 bases agree with TRBD2. V shed 3 bases and J 6 bases; nucleotides not matched to a gene: 6. CDR3 length equals 15 residues. Germline-derived CDR1 and CDR2 are ENHRY and SYGVKD. The CDR3 loop is CAISDSSGGTNEQFF. The CDR3 coding sequence is TGTGCCATCAGTGATTCGAGCGGGGGGACCAATGAGCAGTTCTTC.

This chain uses TRBV2 with TRBJ2-7, with TRBD1 identical over 10 bases. This CDR3 has 16 amino acids. The V and J ends lost 6 bases and 5 bases, in that order; junction bases with no gene match: 13. Germline values: CDR1 SNHLY, CDR2 FYNNEI. CDR3 sequence reads: CASSRNPGQGINEQYF. The CDR3 DNA is TGTGCCAGCAGCCGTAACCCGGGACAGGGGATCAACGAGCAGTACTTC. Full variable domain (rest looked up from reference TRBV2 and TRBJ2-7): EPEVTQTPSHQVTQMGQEVILRCVPISNHLYFYWYRQILGQKVEFLVSFYNNEISEKSEIFDDQFSVERPDGSNFTLKIRSTKLEDSAMYFCASSRNPGQGINEQYFGPGTRLTVT.

The V gene is TRBV18, the J gene TRBJ2-1; 10 bases are shared with TRBD2. The CDR3 loop spans 18 amino acids. With 3 bases clipped from V and 0 bases from J, the junction kept 8 bases outside the gene matches. Per germline, CDR1 KGHSH and CDR2 LQKENI. As DNA, the CDR3 is TGTGCCAGCTCACCTGTGGCTAGCGGGGGAAGCTCCTACAATGAGCAGTTCTTC. It specifies CASSPVASGGSSYNEQFF. The full variable domain, completed using reference TRBV18 and TRBJ2-1, is NAGVMQNPRHLVRRRGQEARLRCSPMKGHSHVYWYRQLPEEGLKFMVYLQKENIIDESGMPKERFSAEFPKEGPSILRIQQVVRGDSAAYFCASSPVASGGSSYNEQFFGPGTRLTVL.

The V call is TRBV6-5, the J call TRBJ1-3; the D gene is possibly TRBD1 (6 bases). Per the germline V gene, CDR1 is MNHEY and CDR2 is SVGAGI. The CDR3 runs to 13 residues. V shed 6 bases and J shed 2 bases, with 8 bases lying between them. The CDR3 region is CASSWGPGNTIYF. The CDR3 nucleotides read TGTGCCAGCAGCTGGGGGCCTGGAAACACCATATATTTT.

This clone was seen once. The rearrangement joins TRBV19 to TRBJ2-2, with TRBD2 identical over 8 bases. Trimming removed 2 bases from V and 1 base from J; junction bases left unmatched: 3. CDR1 is LNHDA and CDR2 is SQIVND in the germline V gene (reference sequence). The CDR3 extends over 16 amino acids. Here the CDR3 reads CASSIRLAGNTGELFF. CDR3 bases: TGTGCCAGTAGTATAAGGCTAGCGGGGAACACCGGGGAGCTGTTTTTT.

The chain has TRBV3-1 (or the pseudogene TRBV3-2) and TRBJ1-5; perhaps TRBD1 as D (5 bases). The CDR3 extends over 16 amino acids. V was pared by 2 bases and J by 0 bases, with 11 bases between. The germline V gene encodes CDR1 LGHDT and CDR2 YNNKEL (reference sequence). CDR3 in amino acids: CASSQTDGHSNQPQHF. The CDR3 DNA sequence: TGTGCCAGCAGCCAAACCGACGGACATAGCAATCAGCCCCAGCATTTT.

This clone showed up just a few times. The chain combines TRBV14 with TRBJ2-5; weak D call: TRBD1 (5 bases). Trimming pared 4 bases from V and 5 bases from J, leaving 14 bases between. Per germline, CDR1 SGHDN and CDR2 FVKESK. This CDR3 has 14 residues. The CDR3 is CASSRGGFTETQYF. The CDR3 bases are TGTGCCAGCAGCCGGGGCGGCTTCACCGAGACCCAGTACTTC.

This chain joins TRBV28 and TRBJ1-2; the D gene is possibly TRBD1 (5 bases). The CDR3 totals 15 residues. V shed 3 bases and J shed 4 bases, with 15 bases lying between them. Germline V gene sequence: CDR1 MDHEN, CDR2 SYDVKM. The CDR3 here is CASSLHGARGYGYTF. The CDR3 coding sequence is TGTGCCAGCAGTTTGCATGGGGCCCGAGGCTATGGCTACACCTTC.

The table lists this clone with a count of one. V gene TRBV21-1 combines with J gene TRBJ1-3; the table's D call, TRBD1, was not checked against the DNA. TRBV21-1 is described as a pseudogene. The CDR3 totals 17 residues. CDR3 protein: CASRGNDRYVSGNTIYF. Here the CDR3 DNA reads TGTGCCAGCAGAGGGAATGACAGGTACGTCTCTGGAAACACCATATATTTT.

This sequence joins TRBV7-2 and TRBJ2-1; 9 nucleotides match TRBD2. The CDR3 length is 18 residues. Germline V gene data show CDR1 as SGHTA and CDR2 as FQGNSA. Unmatched junction bases numbered 16, after V lost 5 bases and J lost 5 bases. The CDR3 DNA follows: TGTGCCAGCAGCAAGATCGGTCCGGGCGGGGGGGAGAACAATGAGCAGTTCTTC. It yields the protein CASSKIGPGGGENNEQFF.

V gene TRBV3-1 (or the pseudogene TRBV3-2) combines with J gene TRBJ1-1, with D hard to call. V lost 4 bases to trimming and J lost 0 bases, with 12 bases between them. Per the germline V gene, CDR1 is LGHDT and CDR2 is YNNKEL (reference sequence). CDR3 length equals 15 residues. The CDR3 DNA is TGTGCCAGCAGCCCCCAACAGCCGATGAACACTGAAGCTTTCTTT. This translates into CASSPQQPMNTEAFF.

The chain has TRBV7-9 and TRBJ2-7; the D gene is possibly TRBD1 (6 bases). CDR3 length equals 16 residues. Trimming stripped 5 bases from V and 2 bases from J, with 19 bases between. Per germline, CDR1 SEHNR and CDR2 FQNEAQ (reference sequence). The CDR3 coding sequence is TGTGCCAGCAGCACGCGACAGGCCCAAACCCCCTACGAGCAGTACTTC. Protein: CASSTRQAQTPYEQYF.

V usage is TRBV5-1 and J usage is TRBJ1-1; possibly TRBD1 for D (6 bases). Germline loops: CDR1 SGHRS, CDR2 YFSETQ. This CDR3 contains 14 residues. V dropped 0 bases and J dropped 1 base, with 7 bases sitting between them. The CDR3 DNA sequence: TGCGCCAGCAGCTTGGTAGGGGGGAACACTGAAGCTTTCTTT. Its protein product is CASSLVGGNTEAFF.

This clone was seen a handful of times. The rearrangement uses TRBV4-1 and TRBJ2-3, with 9 bases identical to TRBD2. This CDR3 has 18 residues. V was pared by 4 bases and J by 2 bases, with 13 bases of the junction left unmatched. Germline values: CDR1 MGHRA, CDR2 YSYEKL. CDR3: CASSLTPGRGGATDTQYF. CDR3 DNA sequence: TGCGCCAGCAGCCTAACGCCCGGACGCGGGGGGGCCACAGATACGCAGTATTTT.

This clone was recorded a few times. The rearrangement uses TRBV5-6 and TRBJ1-2; 7 positions agree with TRBD1. V lost 4 bases to trimming and J lost 4 bases; unmatched junction nucleotides: 7. CDR1 and CDR2 from the germline V gene are SGHDT and YYEEEE. The CDR3 spans 14 residues. DNA of the CDR3: TGTGCCAGCAGCGAGGGGACAGTAGTCTATGGCTACACCTTC. This translates into CASSEGTVVYGYTF. The full variable domain, its missing parts supplied by reference TRBV5-6 and TRBJ1-2, is DAGVTQSPTHLIKTRGQQVTLRCSPKSGHDTVSWYQQALGQGPQFIFQYYEEEERQRGNFPDRFSGHQFPNYSSELNVNALLLGDSALYLCASSEGTVVYGYTFGSGTRLTVV.